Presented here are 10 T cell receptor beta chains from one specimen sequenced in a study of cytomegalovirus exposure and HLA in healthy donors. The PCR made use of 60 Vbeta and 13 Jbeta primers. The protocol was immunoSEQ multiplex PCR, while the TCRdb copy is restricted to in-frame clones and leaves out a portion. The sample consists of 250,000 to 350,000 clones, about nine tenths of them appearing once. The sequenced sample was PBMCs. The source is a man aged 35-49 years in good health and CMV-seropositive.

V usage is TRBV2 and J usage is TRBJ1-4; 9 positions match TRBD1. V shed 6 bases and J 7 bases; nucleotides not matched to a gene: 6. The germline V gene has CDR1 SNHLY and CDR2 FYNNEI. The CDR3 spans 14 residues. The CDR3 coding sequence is TGTGCCAGCAGATTTACAGGGGGCGTTGAAAAACTGTTTTTT. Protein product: CASRFTGGVEKLFF.

The CDR3 bases are TGCGCCAGCAGCGGGGGACAGGGTAGAGAAAAACTGTTTTTT. This encodes CASSGGQGREKLFF. The chain is built from TRBV5-1 and TRBJ1-4; TRBD1 matches 9 bases. This CDR3 has 14 amino acids. Trimming removed 4 bases from V and 8 bases from J; junction bases left unmatched: 6. In germline, CDR1 is SGHRS, CDR2 YFSETQ.

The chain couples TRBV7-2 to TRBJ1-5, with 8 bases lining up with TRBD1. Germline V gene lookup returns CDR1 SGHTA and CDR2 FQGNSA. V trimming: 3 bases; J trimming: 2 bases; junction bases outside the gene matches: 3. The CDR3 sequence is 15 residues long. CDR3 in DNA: TGTGCCAGCAGCTTGGACAGGGTCGGCAATCAGCCCCAGCATTTT. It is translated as CASSLDRVGNQPQHF.

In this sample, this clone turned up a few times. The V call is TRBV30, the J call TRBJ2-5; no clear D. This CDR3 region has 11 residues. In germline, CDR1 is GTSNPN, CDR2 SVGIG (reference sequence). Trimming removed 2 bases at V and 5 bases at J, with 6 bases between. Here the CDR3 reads CAWSTVETQYF. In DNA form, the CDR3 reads TGTGCCTGGAGTACGGTGGAGACCCAGTACTTC. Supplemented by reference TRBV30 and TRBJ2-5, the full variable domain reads SQTIHQWPATLVQPVGSPLSLECTVEGTSNPNLYWYRQAAGRGLQLLFYSVGIGQISSEVPQNLSASRPQDRQFILSSKKLLLSDSGFYLCAWSTVETQYFGPGTRLLVL.

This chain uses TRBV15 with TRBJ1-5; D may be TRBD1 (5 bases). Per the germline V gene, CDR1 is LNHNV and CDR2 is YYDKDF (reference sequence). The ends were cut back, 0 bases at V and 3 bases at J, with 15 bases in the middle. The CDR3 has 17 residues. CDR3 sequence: CATSRDRRGPINQPQHF. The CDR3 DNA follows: TGTGCCACCAGCAGAGATAGGAGGGGTCCTATCAATCAGCCCCAGCATTTT.

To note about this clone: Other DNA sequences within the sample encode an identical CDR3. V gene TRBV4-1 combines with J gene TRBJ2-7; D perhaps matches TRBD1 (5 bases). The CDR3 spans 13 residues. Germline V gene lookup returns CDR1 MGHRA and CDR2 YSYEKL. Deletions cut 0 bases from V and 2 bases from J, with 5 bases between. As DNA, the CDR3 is TGCGCCAGCAGCCAAGACAGGGCCTACGAGCAGTACTTC. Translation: CASSQDRAYEQYF.

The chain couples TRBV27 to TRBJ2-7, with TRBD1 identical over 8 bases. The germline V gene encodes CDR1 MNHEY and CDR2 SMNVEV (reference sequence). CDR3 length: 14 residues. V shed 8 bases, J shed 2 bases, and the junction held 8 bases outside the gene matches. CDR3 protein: CASLLDRVPYEQYF. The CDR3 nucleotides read TGTGCCAGCCTTCTGGACAGGGTCCCCTACGAGCAGTACTTC.

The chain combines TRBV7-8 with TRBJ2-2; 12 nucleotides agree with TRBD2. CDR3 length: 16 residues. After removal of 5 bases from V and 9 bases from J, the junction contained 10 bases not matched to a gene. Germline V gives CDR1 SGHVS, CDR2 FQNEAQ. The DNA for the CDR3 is TGTGCCAGCAGCGCATCTAGCGGGAGGGTAAACCGGGAGCTGTTTTTT. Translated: CASSASSGRVNRELFF. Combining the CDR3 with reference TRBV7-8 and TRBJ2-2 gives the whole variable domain GAGVSQSPRYKVAKRGQDVALRCDPISGHVSLFWYQQALGQGPEFLTYFQNEAQLDKSGLPSDRFFAERPEGSVSTLKIQRTQQEDSAVYLCASSASSGRVNRELFFGEGSRLTVL.

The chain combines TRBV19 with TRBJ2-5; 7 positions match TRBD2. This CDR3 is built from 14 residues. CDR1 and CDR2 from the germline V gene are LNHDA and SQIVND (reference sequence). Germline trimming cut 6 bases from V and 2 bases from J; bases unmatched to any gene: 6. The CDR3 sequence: CASSGQGGQETQYF. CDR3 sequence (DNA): TGTGCCAGTAGCGGCCAGGGAGGGCAAGAGACCCAGTACTTC.

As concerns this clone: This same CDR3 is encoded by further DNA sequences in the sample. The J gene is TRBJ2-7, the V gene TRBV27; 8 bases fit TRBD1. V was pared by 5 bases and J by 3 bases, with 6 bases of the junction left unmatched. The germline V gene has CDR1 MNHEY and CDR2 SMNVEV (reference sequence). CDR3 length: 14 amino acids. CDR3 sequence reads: CASSPGTGVYEQYF. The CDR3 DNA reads TGTGCCAGCAGTCCCGGGACAGGTGTCTACGAGCAGTACTTC.